The rows below give T cell receptor beta chains drawn from one sample of a study of OX40 agonist ivuxolimab in advanced cancers. Measured with immunoSEQ multiplex PCR; TCRdb has only the in-frame clones, and not every one. The profile shows approximately 92,000 clones, approximately 95% of them singletons. The source was CD4+ or CD8+ T cells sorted from blood, collected in a trial of the OX40 agonist ivuxolimab. The receptors here all came from an adult with an advanced solid tumor such as melanoma, head and neck, liver or kidney cancer. CDR3s include the opening cysteine and the closing phenylalanine or tryptophan. A D gene is named only where the DNA matches it firmly. Size is omitted from some rows. Given values are once, few, many or a class for expanded clones.

j_call d_call v_call clone_size cdr3_nt cdr3_aa
TRBJ2-1 . TRBV7-9 . TGTGCCAGCTGGATCTTCTCCAATGAGCAGTTCTTC CASWIFSNEQFF
TRBJ2-3 . TRBV11-3 . TGTGCCAGAGGGGGGGACTTCGCTAGCACAGATACGCAGTATTTT CARGGDFASTDTQYF
TRBJ2-2 . TRBV27 . TGTGCCAGCAGTTTAATGGCGTCGAACACCGGGGAGCTGTTTTTT CASSLMASNTGELFF
TRBJ2-1 TRBD2 TRBV11-2 . TGTGCCAGCACCGAACTAGCGGGAGATCAGAATGAGCAGTTCTTC CASTELAGDQNEQFF
TRBJ1-4 . TRBV4-3 . TGCGCCAGCAGCCAAAAAAGACCGCGAACGGCACATGAAAAACTGTTTTTT CASSQKRPRTAHEKLFF
TRBJ2-7 . TRBV7-3 . TGTGCCAGCAGTGACAACTCCTACGAGCAGTACTTC CASSDNSYEQYF
TRBJ2-6 . TRBV27 . TGTGCCAGCAGTTTGGATTCAAAGGACAATGGTAACTCTGGGGCCAACGTCCTGACTTTC CASSLDSKDNGNSGANVLTF
TRBJ2-7 . TRBV25-1 . TGTGCCAGCAGTGGATTAAGTTTACAGCAGTACTTC CASSGLSLQQYF
TRBJ2-3 . TRBV6-5 . TGTGCCAGCAGTGACGACAGGAGTAGTCATACGCAGTATTTT CASSDDRSSHTQYF
TRBJ2-2 . TRBV27 . TGTGCCAGCAGTTTAGGCGGGACCCTTAACACCGGGGAGCTGTTTTTT CASSLGGTLNTGELFF
TRBJ2-7 . TRBV7-6 . TGTGCCAGCAGCCAACAGGGTCGCGAGCAGTACTTC CASSQQGREQYF
TRBJ1-1 TRBD1 TRBV12-5 . TGTGCTAGTGGTTTGGTCACGGGACAGTCTAACACTGAAGCTTTCTTT CASGLVTGQSNTEAFF
TRBJ2-1 . TRBV5-5 . TGTGCCAGCAGCTCCCTCGGGGGATCCCTATATGAGCAGTTCTTC CASSSLGGSLYEQFF
TRBJ2-2 . TRBV6-5 once TGTGCCAGCAGTTACGGACCCTCGAACACCGGGGAGCTGTTTTTT CASSYGPSNTGELFF
TRBJ2-7 . TRBV18 once TGTGCCAGCTCAACTAACGGCCCCGAGCAGTACTTC CASSTNGPEQYF
TRBJ2-6 . TRBV28 . TGTGCCAGCAGGCCTGGCTCTGGGGCCAACGTCCTGACTTTC CASRPGSGANVLTF
TRBJ1-4 . TRBV11-2 . TGTGCCAGCAGCTTAGATCCCTCGGAGGGGGAAAAACTGTTTTTT CASSLDPSEGEKLFF
TRBJ2-7 TRBD1 TRBV2 . TGTGCCAGCAGTGAAATCAGGGCCGGGACAGGGGGCCACGAGCAGTACTTC CASSEIRAGTGGHEQYF